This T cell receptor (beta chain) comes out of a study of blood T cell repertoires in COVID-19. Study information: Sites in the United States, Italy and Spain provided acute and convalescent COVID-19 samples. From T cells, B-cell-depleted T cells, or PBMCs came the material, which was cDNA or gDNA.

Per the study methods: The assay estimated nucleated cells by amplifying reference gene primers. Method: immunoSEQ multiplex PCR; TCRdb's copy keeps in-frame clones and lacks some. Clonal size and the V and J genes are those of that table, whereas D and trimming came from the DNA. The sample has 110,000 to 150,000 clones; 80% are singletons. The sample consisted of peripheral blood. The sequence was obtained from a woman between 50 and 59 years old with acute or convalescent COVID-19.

CDR3 loop: CASSTEGNTIYF. CDR3 sequence (DNA): TGCGCCAGCAGCACCGAGGGAAACACCATATATTTT. The chain links TRBV5-1 to TRBJ1-3; D gene uncertain. Trimming took 4 bases from V and 4 from J, leaving 6 bases between them. The CDR3 has 12 residues. The germline gives CDR1 SGHRS, CDR2 YFSETQ.